These T cell receptor beta chains were read from a single sample in a study of blood T cell repertoires in COVID-19. Produced via immunoSEQ multiplex PCR; TCRdb's table is partial and in-frame only. The data hold 230,000 or so clones, with 84% observed a single time. Material for sequencing was peripheral blood. These TCRs come from a woman in her 40s who had recovered from COVID-19. Both conserved end residues are part of each CDR3. The D gene is left open where the match is weak. The size entry is marked missing in some rows and otherwise reads once, few, many or a size class.

j_call cdr3_length clone_size v_call d_call cdr3_aa cdr3_nt
TRBJ2-7 11 - TRBV13 TRBD2 CASSRREEQYF TGTGCCAGCAGCCGGCGGGAGGAGCAGTACTTC
TRBJ1-4 14 - TRBV5-1 - CASSLGDSYPRLFF TGCGCCAGCAGCTTGGGTGACAGTTACCCGCGACTGTTTTTT
TRBJ1-6 15 - TRBV30 - CAWSVLDSKNSPLHF TGTGCCTGGAGTGTACTGGACAGTAAGAATTCACCCCTCCACTTT
TRBJ2-1 15 few TRBV14 TRBD2 CASSQVSSGGGEQFF TGTGCCAGCAGCCAAGTGTCTAGCGGGGGCGGTGAGCAGTTCTTC
TRBJ1-2 15 - TRBV6-1 TRBD1 CASSELRDRDYGYTF TGTGCCAGCAGTGAGCTCCGGGACAGGGATTATGGCTACACCTTC
TRBJ1-5 13 - TRBV5-6 - CASSGTGNQPQHF TGTGCCAGCAGCGGAACCGGGAATCAGCCCCAGCATTTT
TRBJ1-1 12 - TRBV29-1 - CSVVRGITEAFF TGCAGCGTTGTTCGGGGAATCACTGAAGCTTTCTTT
TRBJ2-5 17 - TRBV6-2/TRBV6-3 TRBD2 CASSYSRAGGPQETQYF TGTGCCAGCAGTTACTCAAGAGCGGGGGGACCCCAAGAGACCCAGTACTTC
TRBJ2-7 16 - TRBV15 - CATSRGAEGGSYEQYF TGTGCCACCAGCAGAGGGGCAGAAGGGGGCTCCTACGAGCAGTACTTC
TRBJ1-5 17 few TRBV19 - CASSMIGQGLNNQPQHF TGTGCCAGTAGTATGATAGGGCAGGGGTTGAACAATCAGCCCCAGCATTTT
TRBJ1-2 16 - TRBV7-9 - CASSPSTEQVWYGYTF TGTGCCAGCAGCCCTTCGACCGAACAGGTCTGGTATGGCTACACCTTC
TRBJ1-2 15 once TRBV19 TRBD1 CASSNAGQVYYGYTF TGTGCCAGTAGTAATGCGGGACAGGTATACTATGGCTACACCTTC
TRBJ1-1 13 - TRBV6-5 - CASSRGMNTEAFF TGTGCCAGCAGCAGGGGCATGAACACTGAAGCTTTCTTT
TRBJ1-6 18 once TRBV1 - CTSSQPNGGSYYNSPLHF TGCACCAGCAGCCAACCAAATGGGGGCAGTTACTATAATTCACCCCTCCACTTT
TRBJ1-2 14 - TRBV28 - CASSATQGNYGYTF TGTGCCAGCAGTGCTACACAGGGTAACTATGGCTACACCTTC
TRBJ2-1 13 - TRBV28 - CASSLSGYNEQFF TGTGCCAGCAGTTTGTCCGGCTACAATGAGCAGTTCTTC
TRBJ1-1 12 - TRBV6-5 - CASLPGNTEAFF TGTGCCAGCTTACCAGGGAACACTGAAGCTTTCTTT